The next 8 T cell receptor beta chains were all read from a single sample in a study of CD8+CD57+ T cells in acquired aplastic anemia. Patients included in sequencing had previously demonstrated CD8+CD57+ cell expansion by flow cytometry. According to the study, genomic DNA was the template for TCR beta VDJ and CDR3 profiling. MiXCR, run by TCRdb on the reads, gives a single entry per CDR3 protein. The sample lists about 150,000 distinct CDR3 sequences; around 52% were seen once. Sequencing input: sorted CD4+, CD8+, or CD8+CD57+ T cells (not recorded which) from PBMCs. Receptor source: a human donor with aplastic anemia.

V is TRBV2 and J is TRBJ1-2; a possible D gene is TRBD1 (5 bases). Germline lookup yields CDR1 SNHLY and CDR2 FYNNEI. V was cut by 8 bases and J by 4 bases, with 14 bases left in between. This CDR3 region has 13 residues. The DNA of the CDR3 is TGTGCCAGCGCTTTAGACAGCCTCTATGGCTACACCTTC. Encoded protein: CASALDSLYGYTF. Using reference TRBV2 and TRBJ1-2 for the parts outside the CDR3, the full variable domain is EPEVTQTPSHQVTQMGQEVILRCVPISNHLYFYWYRQILGQKVEFLVSFYNNEISEKSEIFDDQFSVERPDGSNFTLKIRSTKLEDSAMYFCASALDSLYGYTFGSGTRLTVV.

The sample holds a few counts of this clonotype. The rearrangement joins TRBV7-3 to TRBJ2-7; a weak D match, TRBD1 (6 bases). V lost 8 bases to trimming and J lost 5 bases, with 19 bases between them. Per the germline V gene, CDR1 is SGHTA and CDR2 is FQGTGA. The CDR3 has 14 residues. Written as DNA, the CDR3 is TGTGCCAGCCGTCACCCCAGGGGAAACGACGAGCAGTACTTC. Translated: CASRHPRGNDEQYF.

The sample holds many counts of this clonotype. The CDR3 DNA sequence: TGTGCCAGCCACAATGAGCAGTTCTTC. It yields the protein CASHNEQFF. The gene calls are TRBV6-5 and TRBJ2-1; D gene ambiguous. In germline, CDR1 is MNHEY, CDR2 SVGAGI. The CDR3 has 9 residues. V lost 8 bases and J lost 5, with 1 base in between.

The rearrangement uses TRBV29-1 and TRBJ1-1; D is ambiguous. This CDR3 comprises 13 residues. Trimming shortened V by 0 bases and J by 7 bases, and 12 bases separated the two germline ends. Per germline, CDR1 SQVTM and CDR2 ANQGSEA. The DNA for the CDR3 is TGCAGCGTTGAAGACTTGAGACAACTTGAAGCTTTCTTT. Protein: CSVEDLRQLEAFF.

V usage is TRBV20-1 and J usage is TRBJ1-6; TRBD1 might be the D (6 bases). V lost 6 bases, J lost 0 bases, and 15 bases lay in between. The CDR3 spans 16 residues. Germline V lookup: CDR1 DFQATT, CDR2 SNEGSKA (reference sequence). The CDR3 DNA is TGCAGTGCCAGGGGAGGGGGGAGCTCCTATAATTCACCCCTCCACTTT. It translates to CSARGGGSSYNSPLHF.

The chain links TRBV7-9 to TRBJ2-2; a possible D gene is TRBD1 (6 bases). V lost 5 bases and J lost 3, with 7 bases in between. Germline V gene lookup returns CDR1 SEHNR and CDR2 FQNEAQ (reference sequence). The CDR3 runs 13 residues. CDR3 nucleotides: TGTGCCAGCAGCCACAGGGACACCGGGGAGCTGTTTTTT. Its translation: CASSHRDTGELFF.

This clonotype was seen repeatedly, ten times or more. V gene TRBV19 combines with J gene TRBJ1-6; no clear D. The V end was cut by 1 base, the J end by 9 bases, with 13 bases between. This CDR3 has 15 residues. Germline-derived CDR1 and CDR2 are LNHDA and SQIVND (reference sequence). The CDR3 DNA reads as TGTGCCAGTAGTATAGGGACCGCACGGATTTCACCCCTCCACTTT. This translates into CASSIGTARISPLHF.

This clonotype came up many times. The CDR3 region is CASSLGARSNQPQHF. CDR3 nucleotide sequence: TGTGCCAGCAGCTTGGGGGCGCGCAGCAATCAGCCCCAGCATTTT. The V call is TRBV5-6, the J call TRBJ1-5, with D unresolved. CDR1 is SGHDT and CDR2 is YYEEEE in the germline V gene. V lost 0 bases to trimming and J lost 1 base, with 8 bases between them. The CDR3 loop spans 15 amino acids. Based on the CDR3 plus reference TRBV5-6 and TRBJ1-5, the full variable domain is DAGVTQSPTHLIKTRGQQVTLRCSPKSGHDTVSWYQQALGQGPQFIFQYYEEEERQRGNFPDRFSGHQFPNYSSELNVNALLLGDSALYLCASSLGARSNQPQHFGDGTRLSIL.